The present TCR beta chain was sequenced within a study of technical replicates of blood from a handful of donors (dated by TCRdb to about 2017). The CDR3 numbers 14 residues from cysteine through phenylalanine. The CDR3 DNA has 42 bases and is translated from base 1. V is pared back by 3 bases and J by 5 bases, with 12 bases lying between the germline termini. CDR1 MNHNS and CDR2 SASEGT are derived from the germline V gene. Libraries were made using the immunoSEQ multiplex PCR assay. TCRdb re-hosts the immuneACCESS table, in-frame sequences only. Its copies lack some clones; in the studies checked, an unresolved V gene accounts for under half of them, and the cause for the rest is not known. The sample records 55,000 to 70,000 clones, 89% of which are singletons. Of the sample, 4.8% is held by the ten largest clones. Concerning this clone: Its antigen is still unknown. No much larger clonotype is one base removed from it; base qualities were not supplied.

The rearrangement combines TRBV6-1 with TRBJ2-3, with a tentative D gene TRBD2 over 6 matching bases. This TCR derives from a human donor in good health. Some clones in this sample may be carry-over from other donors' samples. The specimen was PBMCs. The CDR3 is CASSDAGYGDTQYF. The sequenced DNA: TGTGCCAGCAGTGATGCGGGGTATGGAGATACGCAGTATTTT.